Each of the 28 T cell receptor beta chains below was sequenced from the same sample in a study of blood T cell repertoires in COVID-19. Only in-frame clones appear in the TCRdb table, and some are missing; sequencing was by immunoSEQ multiplex PCR. The data hold roughly 280,000 clones, with around 86% observed a single time. Material: peripheral blood. These receptors were taken from a middle-aged man with active or convalescent COVID-19.

This clone showed up just once. The V gene is TRBV6-5, the J gene TRBJ1-5, with D tentatively TRBD1 (6 bases). This CDR3 is built from 15 residues. Per germline, CDR1 MNHEY and CDR2 SVGAGI. Trimming stripped 7 bases from V and 5 bases from J, with 18 bases between. CDR3 bases: TGTGCCAGCAATAGAGGGGCCCCAGGGGATCAGCCCCAGCATTTT. It yields the protein CASNRGAPGDQPQHF.

The count of this clone is one. The gene calls are TRBV5-8 and TRBJ1-1, with 7 bases fitting TRBD1. Germline V gene sequence: CDR1 SGHTS, CDR2 YDEGEE. The CDR3 sequence is 15 residues long. Trimming took 2 bases from V and 4 from J; bases not matched to a gene: 8. Here the CDR3 reads CASSFFKGAVTEAFF. CDR3 DNA sequence: TGTGCCAGCAGCTTTTTTAAGGGGGCTGTCACTGAAGCTTTCTTT.

The chain joins TRBV7-9 to TRBJ1-5; the match to TRBD1 covers 9 bases. This CDR3 region has 18 residues. Germline V CDR1 and CDR2: SEHNR, FQNEAQ (reference sequence). Unmatched junction bases numbered 13, after V lost 5 bases and J lost 2 bases. CDR3 protein: CASSPGTGLTRGNQPQHF. The DNA for the CDR3 is TGTGCCAGCAGCCCCGGGACAGGGTTGACCAGGGGCAATCAGCCCCAGCATTTT. Drawing the rest from reference TRBV7-9 and TRBJ1-5, the complete variable domain is DTGVSQNPRHKITKRGQNVTFRCDPISEHNRLYWYRQTLGQGPEFLTYFQNEAQLEKSRLLSDRFSAERPKGSFSTLEIQRTEQGDSAMYLCASSPGTGLTRGNQPQHFGDGTRLSIL.

The chain employs TRBV9 and TRBJ2-3; TRBD1 aligns across 7 bases. Germline V gives CDR1 SGDLS, CDR2 YYNGEE. The CDR3 length is 13 residues. Trimming at V came to 7 bases and at J to 4 bases, leaving 6 bases not matched to a gene. The CDR3 bases are TGTGCCAGCGATGAAGGGGGCGCAGATACGCAGTATTTT. This encodes CASDEGGADTQYF.

The DNA for the CDR3 is TGCGCCAGCAGCCAAGAAGGGACTAGCGGGGAGGGGGATACGCAGTATTTT. The encoded protein is CASSQEGTSGEGDTQYF. This chain links TRBV4-1 with TRBJ2-3; 13 positions agree with TRBD2. The trim removed 0 bases at V and 6 bases at J, leaving 6 bases unmatched. Germline values: CDR1 MGHRA, CDR2 YSYEKL. CDR3 length: 17 residues.

The genes are TRBV12-3 or TRBV12-4 and TRBJ2-1; D not resolved. Trimming stripped 6 bases from V and 6 bases from J, with 9 bases between. This CDR3 comprises 12 residues. CDR3 sequence: CASSPPRNEQFF. In DNA, the CDR3 is TGTGCCAGCAGCCCCCCCCGCAATGAGCAGTTCTTC.

The chain couples TRBV7-8 to TRBJ2-1, with 9 bases that match TRBD2. Germline values: CDR1 SGHVS, CDR2 FQNEAQ. V shed 5 bases, J shed 9 bases, and the junction held 11 bases outside the gene matches. CDR3 length equals 15 residues. CDR3 sequence (DNA): TGTGCCAGCAGCCCGGCGGGTCTAGCGGGAACTGAGCAGTTCTTC. This encodes CASSPAGLAGTEQFF. Looking up the rest from reference TRBV7-8 and TRBJ2-1 gives the full variable domain: GAGVSQSPRYKVAKRGQDVALRCDPISGHVSLFWYQQALGQGPEFLTYFQNEAQLDKSGLPSDRFFAERPEGSVSTLKIQRTQQEDSAVYLCASSPAGLAGTEQFFGPGTRLTVL.

The rearrangement joins TRBV28 to TRBJ1-2, with D hard to call. CDR3 length: 11 residues. CDR1 is MDHEN, CDR2 SYDVKM, per germline. Between the trimmed V and J ends, which lost 5 bases and 8 bases, there was a span of 9 bases. As DNA, the CDR3 is TGTGCCAGCAGTAGGGAGTACGGCTACACCTTC. Translating gives CASSREYGYTF.

The V call is TRBV6-5, the J call TRBJ2-1; 7 bases line up with TRBD2. V dropped 6 bases and J dropped 7; count of bases not matched to a gene: 12. The CDR3 extends over 15 amino acids. Per germline, CDR1 MNHEY and CDR2 SVGAGI. CDR3: CASRQPGLIPNEQFF. CDR3 coding DNA: TGTGCCAGCAGACAACCGGGACTAATTCCGAATGAGCAGTTCTTC.

The chain links TRBV12-1 to TRBJ2-1; the table calls TRBD2, which could not be checked here. TRBV12-1 represents a pseudogene. The CDR3 has 17 amino acids. The CDR3 sequence is CASSFARLAGVYNEQFF. In DNA, the CDR3 is TGTGCCAGCAGCTTTGCTAGACTAGCGGGAGTATACAATGAGCAGTTCTTC.

This chain links TRBV29-1 with TRBJ2-3, with unresolved D. V dropped 3 bases and J dropped 1 base, with 5 bases sitting between them. The germline gives CDR1 SQVTM, CDR2 ANQGSEA. The CDR3 has 12 amino acids. CDR3 loop: CSVESGTDTQYF. CDR3 nucleotides: TGCAGCGTTGAGTCAGGCACAGATACGCAGTATTTT.

The rearrangement links TRBV5-4 to TRBJ2-3; perhaps TRBD1 as D (5 bases). The CDR3 consists of 15 residues. Trimming removed 0 bases at V and 5 bases at J, with 13 bases between. CDR1 and CDR2 (germline): SGHNT, YYREEE (reference sequence). CDR3: CASSLDRQRGDTQYF. The CDR3 coding sequence is TGTGCCAGCAGCTTGGACCGGCAAAGGGGAGATACGCAGTATTTT.

This clone was picked up a small number of times. The chain recombines TRBV5-6 with TRBJ1-2, with 7 bases aligning to TRBD1. V was clipped by 9 bases and J by 4 bases; unmatched bases: 21. This CDR3 comprises 17 residues. The germline gives CDR1 SGHDT, CDR2 YYEEEE. Here the CDR3 reads CAIHIIKTGRFCYGYTF. The CDR3 DNA follows: TGTGCCATCCATATAATTAAGACAGGGAGATTCTGCTATGGCTACACCTTC. Supplemented by reference TRBV5-6 and TRBJ1-2, the full variable domain reads DAGVTQSPTHLIKTRGQQVTLRCSPKSGHDTVSWYQQALGQGPQFIFQYYEEEERQRGNFPDRFSGHQFPNYSSELNVNALLLGDSALYLCAIHIIKTGRFCYGYTFGSGTRLTVV.

The V call is TRBV7-9, the J call TRBJ1-4; D unclear. The CDR3 contains 12 residues. Between the trimmed V and J ends, which lost 5 bases and 8 bases, there was a span of 9 bases. Germline loops: CDR1 SEHNR, CDR2 FQNEAQ (reference sequence). CDR3 in DNA: TGTGCCAGCAGCGACGAGGGCGAAAAACTGTTTTTT. This gives the protein CASSDEGEKLFF. The full variable domain, with the rest looked up from reference TRBV7-9 and TRBJ1-4, is DTGVSQNPRHKITKRGQNVTFRCDPISEHNRLYWYRQTLGQGPEFLTYFQNEAQLEKSRLLSDRFSAERPKGSFSTLEIQRTEQGDSAMYLCASSDEGEKLFFGSGTQLSVL.

This clone was seen once. This sequence joins TRBV27 and TRBJ2-6, with D possibly being TRBD1 (5 bases). In germline, CDR1 is MNHEY, CDR2 SMNVEV (reference sequence). Trimming cost V 4 bases and J 2 bases, with 12 bases left between them. This CDR3 has 16 amino acids. DNA of the CDR3: TGTGCCAGCAGTTCTCTCAGGGTTGCTGGGGCCAACGTCCTGACTTTC. As protein: CASSSLRVAGANVLTF.

This sequence joins TRBV9 and TRBJ2-3; the D is unclear. V was shortened by 4 bases and J by 5 bases, with 20 bases between the two germline ends. The length of the CDR3 is 16 residues. CDR1 is SGDLS, CDR2 YYNGEE, per germline. CDR3 DNA sequence: TGTGCCAGCAGCCCCCGTTCCGGCGTTTCAGGAGATACGCAGTATTTT. Its protein is CASSPRSGVSGDTQYF.

The genes are TRBV5-1 and TRBJ2-3; 7 bases map to TRBD2. Germline V CDR1 and CDR2: SGHRS, YFSETQ. The CDR3 runs to 15 residues. V lost 0 bases to trimming and J lost 4 bases; unmatched junction nucleotides: 5. The CDR3 region is CASSLAGGGPDTQYF. CDR3 in DNA: TGCGCCAGCAGCTTGGCGGGAGGTGGTCCAGATACGCAGTATTTT. Supplemented by reference TRBV5-1 and TRBJ2-3, the full variable domain reads KAGVTQTPRYLIKTRGQQVTLSCSPISGHRSVSWYQQTPGQGLQFLFEYFSETQRNKGNFPGRFSGRQFSNSRSEMNVSTLELGDSALYLCASSLAGGGPDTQYFGPGTRLTVL.

V usage is TRBV10-2 and J usage is TRBJ1-1, with D possibly being TRBD1 (5 bases). The CDR3 runs 15 residues. V dropped 8 bases and J dropped 1 base, with 17 bases sitting between them. Germline-derived CDR1 and CDR2 are WSHSY and SAAADI. The CDR3 loop is CASGGTAGGNTEAFF. The CDR3 DNA reads TGCGCCAGCGGTGGGACTGCCGGCGGGAACACTGAAGCTTTCTTT.

This chain uses TRBV6-4 with TRBJ2-3, with 8 bases aligning to TRBD2. The CDR3 length is 15 residues. The V segment lost 4 bases and the J segment 2 bases; nucleotides outside the gene matches: 5. Per the germline V gene, CDR1 is MRHNA and CDR2 is SNTAGT. The CDR3 region has the DNA TGTGCCAGCAGTGTAGAAGCGGGGGCCACAGATACGCAGTATTTT. Protein: CASSVEAGATDTQYF.

The chain combines TRBV5-4 with TRBJ1-4; D not resolved. The CDR3 sequence is 16 residues long. V was pared by 2 bases and J by 4 bases, with 15 bases between. The germline V gene has CDR1 SGHNT and CDR2 YYREEE (reference sequence). CDR3 nucleotides: TGTGCCAGCAGCTTAAGCTCCGGGAGCCGTAATGAAAAACTGTTTTTT. Its translation is CASSLSSGSRNEKLFF.

The chain links TRBV5-1 to TRBJ1-4; TRBD1 is a possible D gene (5 bases). This CDR3 comprises 15 residues. The V end lost 3 bases, the J end lost 8 bases, and 17 bases lay between the germline ends. Germline V lookup: CDR1 SGHRS, CDR2 YFSETQ. This CDR3 is CASSSGPGSEEKLFF. The DNA of the CDR3 is TGCGCCAGCAGCTCCGGGCCAGGGTCTGAAGAAAAACTGTTTTTT.

The genes are TRBV25-1 and TRBJ1-3; unclear D gene. Per germline, CDR1 MGHDK and CDR2 SYGVNS. V lost 0 bases to trimming and J lost 0 bases, with 9 bases between them. There are 16 residues in the CDR3. The DNA for the CDR3 is TGTGCCAGCAGTGAATATTTCTCGAGCTCTGGAAACACCATATATTTT. Translating it yields CASSEYFSSSGNTIYF.

Only a few counts were recorded for this clone. CDR3 sequence (DNA): TGTGCCATCAGTGAGCTGAACCCAGCGAGCTCTGGAAACACCATATATTTT. It codes for CAISELNPASSGNTIYF. This chain joins TRBV10-3 and TRBJ1-3, with D uncertain. The CDR3 loop spans 17 amino acids. The V gene's germline CDR1 is ENHRY and CDR2 SYGVKD. Trimming shortened V by 2 bases and J by 0 bases, and 14 bases separated the two germline ends.

The chain is built from TRBV19 and TRBJ1-5, with TRBD1 matching 8 bases. Per germline, CDR1 LNHDA and CDR2 SQIVND (reference sequence). V lost 5 bases, J lost 5 bases, and 5 bases stayed unmatched. The CDR3 contains 14 residues. CDR3 coding DNA: TGTGCCAGTAGTCGAGACAGGGGTTATCAGCCCCAGCATTTT. Residues: CASSRDRGYQPQHF.

J is TRBJ2-5 and V is TRBV7-8; 7 bases map to TRBD1. V lost 4 bases, J lost 5 bases, and 7 bases stayed unmatched. CDR1 and CDR2 (germline): SGHVS, FQNEAQ. CDR3 length equals 14 residues. The CDR3 DNA reads as TGTGCCAGCAGCTCCGGACAGGCAACGGAGACCCAGTACTTC. This codes for CASSSGQATETQYF.

V and J are TRBV7-2 and TRBJ1-2; 12 bases fit TRBD1. Germline V gene data show CDR1 as SGHTA and CDR2 as FQGNSA. V was pared by 0 bases and J by 3 bases, with 5 bases of the junction left unmatched. The CDR3 sequence is 17 residues long. DNA for the CDR3: TGTGCCAGCAGCTTAGCGTGGGACAGGGGGCGCGACTATGGCTACACCTTC. The encoded protein is CASSLAWDRGRDYGYTF.

The V call is TRBV4-1, the J call TRBJ1-4; 10 positions agree with TRBD1. This CDR3 region has 16 residues. Germline lookup yields CDR1 MGHRA and CDR2 YSYEKL. V dropped 4 bases and J dropped 10; count of bases not matched to a gene: 12. The CDR3 DNA follows: TGCGCCAGCAGCCCACAACAAGGGACAGGGGTGGGAAAACTGTTTTTT. Translated: CASSPQQGTGVGKLFF.

The chain recombines TRBV24-1 with TRBJ2-3; D uncertain. Trimming removed 0 bases at V and 4 bases at J, with 16 bases between. The CDR3 covers 17 residues. Germline V gene sequence: CDR1 KGHDR, CDR2 SFDVKD. DNA of the CDR3: TGTGCCACCAGTGATTTGCGATACAGAGAACTGGCAGATACGCAGTATTTT. Residues: CATSDLRYRELADTQYF.